This TCR beta chain was sequenced in a study of blood T cell repertoires in COVID-19. The CDR3 consists of 15 residues. The germline V gene encodes CDR1 SGDLS and CDR2 YYNGEE. V was pared by 4 bases and J by 3 bases, with 17 bases between. The count of this clone is one. Original data processing: Nucleated cell number was recorded as an estimate derived from reference gene primer amplification. Method: immunoSEQ multiplex PCR; TCRdb's copy keeps in-frame clones and lacks some. The DNA was the basis for D and trimming; V, J and clone size are from that table. This sample has about 80,000 clones, with roughly 80% found just once.

The sequencing input was peripheral blood. This TCR derives from a human donor in a cohort sampled during active COVID-19. The rearrangement links TRBV9 to TRBJ2-7; D may be TRBD1 (5 bases). The CDR3 DNA is TGTGCCAGCAGCCTCTCTGGGGCTGTAGGCTACGAGCAGTACTTC. It codes for CASSLSGAVGYEQYF.